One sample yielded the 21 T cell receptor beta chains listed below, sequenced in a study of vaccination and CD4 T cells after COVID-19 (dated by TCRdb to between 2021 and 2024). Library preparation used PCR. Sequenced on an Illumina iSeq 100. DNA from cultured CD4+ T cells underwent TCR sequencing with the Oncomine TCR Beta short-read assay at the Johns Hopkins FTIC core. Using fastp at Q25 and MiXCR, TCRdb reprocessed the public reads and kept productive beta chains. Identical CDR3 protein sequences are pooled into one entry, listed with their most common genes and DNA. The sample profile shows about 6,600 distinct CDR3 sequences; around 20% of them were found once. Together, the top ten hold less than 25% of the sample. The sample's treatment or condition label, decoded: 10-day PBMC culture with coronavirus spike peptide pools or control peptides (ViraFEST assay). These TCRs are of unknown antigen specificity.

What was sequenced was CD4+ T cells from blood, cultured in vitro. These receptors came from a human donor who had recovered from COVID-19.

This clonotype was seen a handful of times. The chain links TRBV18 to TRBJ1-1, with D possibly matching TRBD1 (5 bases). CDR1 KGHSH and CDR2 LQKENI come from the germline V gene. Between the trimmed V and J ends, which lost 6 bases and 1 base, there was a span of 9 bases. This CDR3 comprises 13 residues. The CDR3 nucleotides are TGTGCCAGCTCCGGGACGGCGAACACTGAAGCTTTCTTT. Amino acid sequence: CASSGTANTEAFF. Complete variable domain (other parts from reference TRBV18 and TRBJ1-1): NAGVMQNPRHLVRRRGQEARLRCSPMKGHSHVYWYRQLPEEGLKFMVYLQKENIIDESGMPKERFSAEFPKEGPSILRIQQVVRGDSAAYFCASSGTANTEAFFGQGTRLTVV.

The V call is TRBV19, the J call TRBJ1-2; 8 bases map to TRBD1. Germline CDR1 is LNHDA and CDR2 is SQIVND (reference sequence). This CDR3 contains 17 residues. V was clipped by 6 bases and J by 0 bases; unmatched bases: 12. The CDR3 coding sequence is TGTGCCAGTAGCCTCGGACAGGGAGTAGGAGCTAACTATGGCTACACCTTC. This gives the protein CASSLGQGVGANYGYTF.

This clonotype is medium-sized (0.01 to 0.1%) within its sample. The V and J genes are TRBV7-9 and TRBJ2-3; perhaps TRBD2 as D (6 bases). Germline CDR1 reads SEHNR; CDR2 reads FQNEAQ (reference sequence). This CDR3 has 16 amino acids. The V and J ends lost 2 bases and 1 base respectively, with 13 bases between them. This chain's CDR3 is CASSLLAWGRTDTQYF. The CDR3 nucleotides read TGTGCCAGCAGCTTACTAGCGTGGGGCCGCACAGATACGCAGTATTTT.

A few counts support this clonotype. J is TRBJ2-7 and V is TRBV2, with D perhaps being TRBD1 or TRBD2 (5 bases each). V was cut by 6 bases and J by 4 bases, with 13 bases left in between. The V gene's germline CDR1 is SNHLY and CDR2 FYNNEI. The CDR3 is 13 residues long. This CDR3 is CASSRDQSYEQYF. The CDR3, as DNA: TGTGCCAGCAGCCGGGACCAATCTTACGAGCAGTACTTC.

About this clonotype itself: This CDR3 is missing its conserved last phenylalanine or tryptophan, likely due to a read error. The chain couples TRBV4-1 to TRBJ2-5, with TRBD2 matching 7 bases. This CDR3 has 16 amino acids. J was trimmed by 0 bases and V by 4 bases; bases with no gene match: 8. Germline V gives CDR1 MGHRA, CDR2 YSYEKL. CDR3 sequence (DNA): TGCGCCAGCAGCCCCCCCGGCCTAGCGGACCAAGAGACCCAGTACTAC. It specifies CASSPPGLADQETQYY.

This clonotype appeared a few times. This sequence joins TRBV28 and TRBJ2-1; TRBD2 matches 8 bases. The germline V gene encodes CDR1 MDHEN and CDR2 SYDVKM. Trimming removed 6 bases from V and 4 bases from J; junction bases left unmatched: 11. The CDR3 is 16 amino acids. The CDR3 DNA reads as TGTGCCAGCAGCCTAATAGCGGGACCAGGGTACAATGAGCAGTTCTTC. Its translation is CASSLIAGPGYNEQFF.

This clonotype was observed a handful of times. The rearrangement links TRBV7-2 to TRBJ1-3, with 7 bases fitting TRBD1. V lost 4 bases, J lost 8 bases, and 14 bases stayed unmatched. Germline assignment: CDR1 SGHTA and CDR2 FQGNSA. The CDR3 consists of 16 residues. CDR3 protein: CASSSYRRDSGDTIYF. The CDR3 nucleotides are TGTGCCAGCAGCTCTTACCGCCGGGACAGCGGGGACACCATATATTTT.

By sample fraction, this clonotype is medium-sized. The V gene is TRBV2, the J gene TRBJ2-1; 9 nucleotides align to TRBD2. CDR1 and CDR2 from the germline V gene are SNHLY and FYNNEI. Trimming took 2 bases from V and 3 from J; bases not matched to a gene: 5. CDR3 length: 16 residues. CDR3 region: CASSEQAGGFYNEQFF. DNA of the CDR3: TGTGCCAGCAGTGAACAAGCGGGGGGATTCTACAATGAGCAGTTCTTC. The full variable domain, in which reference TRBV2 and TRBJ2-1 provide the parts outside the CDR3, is EPEVTQTPSHQVTQMGQEVILRCVPISNHLYFYWYRQILGQKVEFLVSFYNNEISEKSEIFDDQFSVERPDGSNFTLKIRSTKLEDSAMYFCASSEQAGGFYNEQFFGPGTRLTVL.

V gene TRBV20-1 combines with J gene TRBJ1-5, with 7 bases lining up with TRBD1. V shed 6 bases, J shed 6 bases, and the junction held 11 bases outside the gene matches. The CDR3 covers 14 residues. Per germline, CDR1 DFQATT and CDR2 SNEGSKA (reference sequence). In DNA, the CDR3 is TGCAGTGCCTCAGGACAGGCCCGATCTCAGCCCCAGCATTTT. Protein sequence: CSASGQARSQPQHF.

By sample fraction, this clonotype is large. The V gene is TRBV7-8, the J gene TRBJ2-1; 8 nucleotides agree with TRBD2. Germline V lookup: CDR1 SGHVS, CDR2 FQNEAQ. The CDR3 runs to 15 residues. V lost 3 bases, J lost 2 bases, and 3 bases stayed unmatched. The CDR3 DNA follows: TGTGCCAGCAGCTTCCGGGAGGGAGCCTACAATGAGCAGTTCTTC. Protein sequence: CASSFREGAYNEQFF.

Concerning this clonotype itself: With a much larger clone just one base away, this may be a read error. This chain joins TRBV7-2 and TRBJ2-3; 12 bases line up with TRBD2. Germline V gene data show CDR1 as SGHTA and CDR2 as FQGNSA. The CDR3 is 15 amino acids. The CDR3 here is CANSSSGGAWFTQYF. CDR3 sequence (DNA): TGTGCCAACAGCTCTAGCGGGGGGGCCTGGTTTACGCAGTATTTT.

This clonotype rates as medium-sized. The DNA for the CDR3 is TGTGCCAGCGAAATGGGGCGTGGGACTGAAGCTTTCTTT. Its protein is CASEMGRGTEAFF. V and J are TRBV7-2 and TRBJ1-1, with a tentative D call TRBD1 (5 bases). Germline loops: CDR1 SGHTA, CDR2 FQGNSA. CDR3 length: 13 residues. Between the trimmed V and J ends, which lost 8 bases and 5 bases, there was a span of 15 bases.

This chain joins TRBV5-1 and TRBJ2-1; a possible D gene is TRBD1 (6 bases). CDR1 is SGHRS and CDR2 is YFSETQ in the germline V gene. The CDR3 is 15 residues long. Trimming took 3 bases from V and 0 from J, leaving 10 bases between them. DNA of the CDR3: TGCGCCAGCAGCTCGGACAGTAGCTCCTACAATGAGCAGTTCTTC. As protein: CASSSDSSSYNEQFF.

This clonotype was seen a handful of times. CDR3 DNA: TGCGCCAGCAGCGCGGGGGACAGCGCAAGAGGAAACACCATATATTTT. Amino acids: CASSAGDSARGNTIYF. The rearrangement uses TRBV5-1 and TRBJ1-3; 7 positions agree with TRBD1. Germline CDR1 is SGHRS and CDR2 is YFSETQ. The CDR3 is 16 amino acids. The V and J ends lost 4 bases and 4 bases, in that order; junction bases with no gene match: 11.

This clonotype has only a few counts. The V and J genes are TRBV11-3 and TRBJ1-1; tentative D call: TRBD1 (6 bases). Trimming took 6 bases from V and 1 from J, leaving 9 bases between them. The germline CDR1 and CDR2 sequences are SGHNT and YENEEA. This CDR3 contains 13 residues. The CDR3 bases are TGTGCCAGCAGTGAGGGGGAGAACACTGAAGCTTTCTTT. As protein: CASSEGENTEAFF.

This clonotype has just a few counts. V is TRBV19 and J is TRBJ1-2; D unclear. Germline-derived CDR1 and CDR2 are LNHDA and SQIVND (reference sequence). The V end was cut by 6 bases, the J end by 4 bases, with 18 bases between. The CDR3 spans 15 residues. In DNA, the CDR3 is TGTGCCAGTAGCGGGGTCGAGGCGCCCGCCTATGGCTACACCTTC. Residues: CASSGVEAPAYGYTF.

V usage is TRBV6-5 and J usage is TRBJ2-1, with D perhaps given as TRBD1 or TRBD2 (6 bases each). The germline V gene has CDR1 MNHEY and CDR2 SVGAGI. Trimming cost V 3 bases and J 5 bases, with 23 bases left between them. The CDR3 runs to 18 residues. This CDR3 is CASSYTGWGAIGNNEQFF. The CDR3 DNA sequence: TGTGCCAGCAGTTATACTGGCTGGGGGGCGATTGGGAACAATGAGCAGTTCTTC.

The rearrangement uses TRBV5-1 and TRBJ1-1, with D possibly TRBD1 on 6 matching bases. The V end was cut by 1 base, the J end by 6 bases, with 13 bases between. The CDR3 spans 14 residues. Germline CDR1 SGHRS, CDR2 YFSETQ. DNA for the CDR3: TGCGCCAGCAGCTTGTCGGGGGGCTGGGCTGAAGCTTTCTTT. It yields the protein CASSLSGGWAEAFF.

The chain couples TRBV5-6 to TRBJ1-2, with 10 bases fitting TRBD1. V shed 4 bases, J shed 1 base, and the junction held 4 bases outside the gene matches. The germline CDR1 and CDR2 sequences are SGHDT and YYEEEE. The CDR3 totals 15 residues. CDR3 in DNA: TGTGCCAGCAGCGGGCGGACAGGGGGTAACTATGGCTACACCTTC. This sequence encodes CASSGRTGGNYGYTF.

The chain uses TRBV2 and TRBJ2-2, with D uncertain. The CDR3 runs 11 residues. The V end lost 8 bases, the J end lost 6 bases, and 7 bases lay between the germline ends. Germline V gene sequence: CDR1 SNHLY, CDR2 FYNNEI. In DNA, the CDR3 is TGTGCCAGCGTAGAGGCCGGGGAGCTGTTTTTT. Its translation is CASVEAGELFF.

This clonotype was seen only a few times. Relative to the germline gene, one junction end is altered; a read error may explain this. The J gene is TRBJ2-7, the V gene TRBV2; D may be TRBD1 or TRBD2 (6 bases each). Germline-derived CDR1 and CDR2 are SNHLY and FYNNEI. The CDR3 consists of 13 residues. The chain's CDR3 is CASSENGQNGGNF. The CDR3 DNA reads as TGTGCCAGCAGTGAGAACGGCCAGAACGGGGGCAACTTC. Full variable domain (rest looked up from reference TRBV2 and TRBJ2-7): EPEVTQTPSHQVTQMGQEVILRCVPISNHLYFYWYRQILGQKVEFLVSFYNNEISEKSEIFDDQFSVERPDGSNFTLKIRSTKLEDSAMYFCASSENGQNGGNFGPGTRLTVT.